Reported below is one TCR beta chain. Antigen: not known. The record originates from a study of a mutant IDH1 vaccine in newly diagnosed glioma. On the study more broadly: The treated group averaged about 41 years old and was roughly 60% male, about 40% female. Patients arrived already treated with radiotherapy, temozolomide, or both, most having had both.

Regarding the study as a whole: Immune responses induced by the vaccine were seen in 93.3% of patients, spanning multiple MHC alleles. Pseudoprogression apparently tracked independently of changes in top peripheral T cell clonotypes.

Stated time point: baseline, week 1 (first vaccination visit). Described treatment: pre-vaccination baseline after standard-of-care therapy. Clones were read by immunoSEQ multiplex PCR, and TCRdb kept only the in-frame ones, dropping some. Of tens of thousands of clones listed, roughly 90% are singletons. The sequence was collected from a man between 35 and 55 years old with glioma. Specimen: PBMCs, collected from a glioma patient treated with radiotherapy, temozolomide or both.

CDR3: CATSLEQLTDTQYF. Here the CDR3 DNA reads TGTGCCACCAGTTTAGAACAGCTCACAGATACGCAGTATTTT. The rearrangement uses TRBV15 and TRBJ2-3; D is uncertain. CDR3 length: 14 residues. Germline-derived CDR1 and CDR2 are LNHNV and YYDKDF (reference sequence). With 6 bases removed from V and 2 bases from J, the gap between germline ends came to 12 bases.